This section outlines one T cell receptor (beta chain) sequence together with its context. Its antigen remains unknown. These data are taken from a study of response to subunit inactivated influenza vaccine. The study's findings and limits: The authors offered the suggestion that each seasonal influenza vaccination recruits few new T cells.

Trimming shortened V by 7 bases and J by 4 bases, and 16 bases separated the two germline ends. Germline CDR1 reads MNHEY; CDR2 reads SVGEGT. This CDR3 contains 14 residues. A single record per CDR3 protein comes from TCRdb applying MiXCR to the RT-PCR reads. Of 650,000 or so distinct CDR3 sequences listed, 13% to 15% were seen once; the top ten hold less than 9%. This sequence was found in a man aged 50 or older who received an inactivated influenza vaccine. The chain joins TRBV6-2 or TRBV6-3 to TRBJ1-2; tentatively, D is TRBD1 (5 bases). The starting material was PBMCs from blood, obtained 14 to 15 days before vaccination. CDR3 DNA: TGTGCCAGCACCGACGGGTGGGGCGGCTATGGCTACACCTTC. Amino acid sequence: CASTDGWGGYGYTF.